This T cell receptor (beta chain) comes out of a study of sequential checkpoint blockade in melanoma. The V segment lost 3 bases and the J segment 1 base; nucleotides outside the gene matches: 11. This CDR3 is 18 amino acids long. Germline CDR1 LGHNA, CDR2 YNFKEQ. Indicated treatment: randomized to nivolumab then ipilimumab (arm A) or the reverse (arm B). None of the patients previously received DNA-damaging chemotherapy. From thawed PBMCs, live CD3+CD8+ cells negative for CD19 and CD56 were sorted. Data came from immunoSEQ multiplex PCR; TCRdb stores just in-frame clones and leaves some out. The data contain about 19,000 clones, around 67% of them singletons.

This sequence originates from a human donor with melanoma. The rearrangement links TRBV4-2 to TRBJ2-3; TRBD2 agrees at 9 bases. This sample comprised CD8+ T cells sorted from blood (inferred from file names), obtained from a patient given nivolumab and ipilimumab in sequence. Here the CDR3 reads CASSQTFAGGPGTDTQYF. CDR3 nucleotides: TGTGCCAGCAGCCAGACGTTTGCGGGGGGGCCGGGCACAGATACGCAGTATTTT.